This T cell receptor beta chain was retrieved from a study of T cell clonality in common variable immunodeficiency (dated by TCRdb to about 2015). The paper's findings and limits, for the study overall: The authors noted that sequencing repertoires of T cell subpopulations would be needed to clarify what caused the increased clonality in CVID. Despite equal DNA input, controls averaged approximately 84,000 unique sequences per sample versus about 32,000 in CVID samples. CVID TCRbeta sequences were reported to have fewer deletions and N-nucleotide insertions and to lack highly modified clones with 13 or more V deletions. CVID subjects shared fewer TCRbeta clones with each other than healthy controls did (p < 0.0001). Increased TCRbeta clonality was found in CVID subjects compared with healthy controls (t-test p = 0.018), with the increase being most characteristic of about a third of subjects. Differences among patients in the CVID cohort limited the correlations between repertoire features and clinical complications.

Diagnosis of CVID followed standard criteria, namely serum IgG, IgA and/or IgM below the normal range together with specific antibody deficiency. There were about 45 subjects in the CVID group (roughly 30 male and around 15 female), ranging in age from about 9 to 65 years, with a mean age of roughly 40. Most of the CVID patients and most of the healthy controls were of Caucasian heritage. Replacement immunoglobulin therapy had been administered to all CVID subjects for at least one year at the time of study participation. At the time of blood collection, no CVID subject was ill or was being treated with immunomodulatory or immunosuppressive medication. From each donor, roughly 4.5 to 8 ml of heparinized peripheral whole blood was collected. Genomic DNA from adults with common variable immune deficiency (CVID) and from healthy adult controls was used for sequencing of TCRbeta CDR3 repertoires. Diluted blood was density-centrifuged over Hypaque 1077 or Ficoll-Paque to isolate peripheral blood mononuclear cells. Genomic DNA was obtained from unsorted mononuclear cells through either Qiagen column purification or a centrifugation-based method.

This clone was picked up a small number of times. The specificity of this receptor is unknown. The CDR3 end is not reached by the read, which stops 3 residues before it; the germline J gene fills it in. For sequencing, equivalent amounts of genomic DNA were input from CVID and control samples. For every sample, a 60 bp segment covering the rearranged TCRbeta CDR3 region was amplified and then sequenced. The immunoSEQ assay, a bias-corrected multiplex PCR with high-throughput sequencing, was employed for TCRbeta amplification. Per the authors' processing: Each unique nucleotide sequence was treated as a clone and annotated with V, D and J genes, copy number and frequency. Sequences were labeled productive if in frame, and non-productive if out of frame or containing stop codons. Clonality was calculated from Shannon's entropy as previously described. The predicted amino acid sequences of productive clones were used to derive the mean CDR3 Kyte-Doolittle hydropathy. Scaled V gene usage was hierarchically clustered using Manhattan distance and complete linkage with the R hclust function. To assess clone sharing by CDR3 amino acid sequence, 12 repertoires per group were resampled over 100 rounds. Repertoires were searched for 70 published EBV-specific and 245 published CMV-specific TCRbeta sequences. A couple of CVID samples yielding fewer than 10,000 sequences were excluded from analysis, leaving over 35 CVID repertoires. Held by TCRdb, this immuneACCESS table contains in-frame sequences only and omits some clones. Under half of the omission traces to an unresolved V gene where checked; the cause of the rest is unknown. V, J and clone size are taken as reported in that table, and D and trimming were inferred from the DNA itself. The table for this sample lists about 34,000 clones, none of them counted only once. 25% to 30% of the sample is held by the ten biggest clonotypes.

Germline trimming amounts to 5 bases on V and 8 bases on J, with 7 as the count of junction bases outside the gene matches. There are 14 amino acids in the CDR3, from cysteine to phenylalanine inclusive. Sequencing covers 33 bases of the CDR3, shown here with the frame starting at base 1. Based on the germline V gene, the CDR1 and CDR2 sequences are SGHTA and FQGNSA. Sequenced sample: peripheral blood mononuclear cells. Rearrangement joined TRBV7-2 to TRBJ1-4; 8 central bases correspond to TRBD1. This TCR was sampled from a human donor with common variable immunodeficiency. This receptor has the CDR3 CASSQQGALEKLFF. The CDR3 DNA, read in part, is TGTGCCAGCAGCCAGCAGGGGGCATTGGAAAAA.